Sequencing of this T cell receptor (beta chain) was carried out in a study of blood T cell repertoires in COVID-19. Study in general: Samples taken during acute and convalescent COVID-19 were collected in the United States, Italy and Spain.

Trimming took off 2 bases at V and 9 bases at J, with 11 bases between the two ends. Germline V lookup: CDR1 KGHSH, CDR2 LQKENI. This CDR3 has 13 amino acids. Original data processing: Cell counts per sample came from amplifying reference gene primers. Profiling relied on immunoSEQ multiplex PCR, and the TCRdb table lists in-frame clones only, not all of them. D and trimming were read from the DNA, whereas the V and J calls and clone size are those reported in that table. Altogether just over 200,000 clones are present, around 86% being singletons, with the ten largest covering approximately 5.9%. Material for sequencing was peripheral blood. The chain joins TRBV18 to TRBJ2-1, with D tentatively TRBD2 (6 bases). This sequence was found in a man older than 75 with acute or convalescent COVID-19. The CDR3 nucleotides are TGTGCCAGCTCACCAGCGTTGGAGGGTGAGCAGTTCTTC. Translated: CASSPALEGEQFF.